The rows below give T cell receptor beta chains drawn from one sample of a study of regulatory T cells in long-lasting Graves disease. TCRdb called the multiplex PCR reads again in MiXCR, with one record for every CDR3 protein. The data show about 470,000 distinct CDR3 sequences, 15% to 20% seen once. This same sample was also taken into another study, of T cells in Graves' hyperthyroidism and ophthalmopathy.

The material was peripheral blood mononuclear cells (PBMCs), obtained at new diagnosis, from a patient treated with antithyroid drugs. These receptors all stem from a man in his forties with Graves disease. The CDR3 runs from the conserved cysteine through the conserved F or W. Fields, in order: J gene, V gene, CDR3 protein.

>TRBJ2-7|TRBV6-1
CASARTYEQYF
>TRBJ2-1|TRBV11-1
CASSLDLPGSSYNEQFF
>TRBJ2-1|TRBV7-2
CASSSRQDSKQFF
>TRBJ2-1|TRBV28
CASSQGVSYNEQFF
>TRBJ2-3|TRBV10-1
CASRKDSTDTQYF
>TRBJ2-7|TRBV20-1
CSVAKSSYEQYF
>TRBJ2-5|TRBV5-1
CASSLGGVAGVETQYF
>TRBJ2-7|TRBV20-1
CSATEINFRQGLLYERYF
>TRBJ2-7|TRBV2
CASTTESYEQYF
>TRBJ2-5|TRBV7-9
CASSLEIATGWETQYF
>TRBJ2-2|TRBV3-1
CASSPGTVVGGELFF
>TRBJ2-1|TRBV19
CASNLSGRSSYNEQFF
>TRBJ2-1|TRBV5-1
CASTENLPGTSGNEQFF
>TRBJ2-1|TRBV20-1
CSARLAGGNEQFF
>TRBJ1-5|TRBV7-9
CASSQDRSGSTVWTGSQPQHF
>TRBJ1-2|TRBV12-3/TRBV12-4
CASSPRASYGYTF
>TRBJ2-7|TRBV10-3
CAISELSSSYEQYF
>TRBJ2-7|TRBV28
CASSTIDALTYEQYF
>TRBJ2-1|TRBV20-1
CSARDLKTLAGGQSEQFF
>TRBJ2-3|TRBV12-3/TRBV12-4
CASSWAGAGITDTQYF